The 26 T cell receptor beta chains in this list originate from one sample, sequenced in a study of CD4 and CD8 cells across lung adenocarcinoma regions. TCRdb itself ran the PCR reads through MiXCR, one entry per CDR3 protein. In the table there are thousands of distinct CDR3 sequences, under 70% of which are singletons. Sequencing was performed on CD4+ T cells from the center of a lung tumor. The receptors originated from a female donor with lung adenocarcinoma. The CD4 and CD8 labels of this study may be unreliable.

V gene TRBV6-1 combines with J gene TRBJ2-7; 10 bases match TRBD2. V trimming: 9 bases; J trimming: 3 bases; junction bases outside the gene matches: 2. The V gene's germline CDR1 is MNHNS and CDR2 SASEGT. This CDR3 has 12 amino acids. CDR3 DNA sequence: TGTGCCAGTTCTAGCGGGGGCTACGAGCAGTACTTC. Translated, it gives CASSSGGYEQYF.

The V call is TRBV12-3 or TRBV12-4, the J call TRBJ2-1; D uncertain. The DNA end lines up better with TRBJ2-5; the J call may be wrong. The CDR3 contains 11 residues. The CDR3: CASRGEETQYF. In DNA form, the CDR3 reads TGTGCCAGCCGAGGAGAAGAGACCCAGTACTTC.

The J gene is TRBJ2-1, the V gene TRBV10-3; D possibly corresponds to TRBD1 (5 bases). CDR1 and CDR2 (germline): ENHRY, SYGVKD. The CDR3 extends over 13 amino acids. Trimming removed 10 bases at V and 3 bases at J, with 13 bases between. CDR3 nucleotide sequence: TGTGCCACCGTAGGGGTAGTCTACAATGAGCAGTTCTTC. It codes for CATVGVVYNEQFF.

The rearrangement links TRBV6-5 to TRBJ1-1, with D possibly being TRBD1 (6 bases). V lost 2 bases to trimming and J lost 0 bases, with 10 bases between them. Germline CDR1 and CDR2: MNHEY and SVGAGI. The CDR3 covers 15 residues. The CDR3 loop is CASSYKGHLNTEAFF. The CDR3 nucleotides read TGTGCCAGCAGTTACAAGGGACATCTGAACACTGAAGCTTTCTTT.

V and J are TRBV6-1 and TRBJ1-1; TRBD1 is a possible D gene (6 bases). The CDR3 length is 14 residues. Germline V gene lookup returns CDR1 MNHNS and CDR2 SASEGT. V dropped 5 bases and J dropped 4 bases, with 14 bases sitting between them. CDR3: CASSTVGGATEAFF. Here the CDR3 DNA reads TGTGCCAGCAGTACGGTCGGGGGGGCCACTGAAGCTTTCTTT.

The chain joins TRBV6-1 to TRBJ2-2, with TRBD1 matching 8 bases. The CDR3 sequence is 14 residues long. With 6 bases clipped from V and 3 bases from J, the junction kept 3 bases outside the gene matches. From germline, CDR1 is MNHNS and CDR2 SASEGT. In DNA form, the CDR3 reads TGTGCCAGCAGAGGGACAGGAGACACCGGGGAGCTGTTTTTT. Protein: CASRGTGDTGELFF.

The chain carries TRBV7-3 and TRBJ2-5; a weak D match, TRBD2 (7 bases). The J call could be wrong; TRBJ2-7 is a better fit for the DNA end. This CDR3 contains 13 residues. Germline-derived CDR1 and CDR2 are SGHTA and FQGTGA. The CDR3, as DNA: TGTGCCAGCAGCCCATGGGGGGGCGGCGAGCAGTACTTC. Its translation is CASSPWGGGEQYF.

By proportion, this clonotype is large. The chain employs TRBV14 and TRBJ2-2; 7 positions match TRBD2. The V gene end was trimmed by 3 bases and the J gene end by 4 bases; junction bases not matched to a gene: 5. The germline V gene has CDR1 SGHDN and CDR2 FVKESK. CDR3 length: 15 residues. CDR3 in amino acids: CASSQAAGATGELFF. CDR3 DNA: TGTGCCAGCAGCCAGGCGGCGGGAGCCACCGGGGAGCTGTTTTTT.

The V call is TRBV7-8, the J call TRBJ2-7; the match to TRBD2 covers 7 bases. Unmatched junction bases numbered 12, after V lost 4 bases and J lost 3 bases. CDR1 is SGHVS, CDR2 FQNEAQ, per germline. This CDR3 has 16 residues. In nucleotides, the CDR3 is TGTGCCAGCAGCTCATCCCTTCTAGCGGCCCTCTACGAGCAGTACTTC. Translation: CASSSSLLAALYEQYF.

As regards this clonotype: The junction does not match germline at one end; this may be a read error. The DNA of the CDR3 is TGTGCCAGCAGCCCGGGGGGGCTGGCAGCCACAGATATTCAGTACTTT. It yields the protein CASSPGGLAATDIQYF. This sequence joins TRBV25-1 and TRBJ2-3; 8 bases are shared with TRBD2. Germline V gene sequence: CDR1 MGHDK, CDR2 SYGVNS. This CDR3 is built from 16 residues.

This rearrangement joins TRBV6-1 to TRBJ2-2; D is unresolved. The germline V and J ends were trimmed by 6 bases and 0 bases, with 11 bases remaining between them. CDR1 is MNHNS, CDR2 SASEGT, per germline. The CDR3 is 15 residues long. CDR3 residues: CASSRLATNTGELFF. In DNA form, the CDR3 reads TGTGCCAGCAGCCGCCTCGCTACGAACACCGGGGAGCTGTTTTTT.

J is TRBJ2-6 and V is TRBV7-3; TRBD2 agrees at 8 bases. The CDR3 extends over 18 amino acids. V lost 5 bases and J lost 4; bases outside the gene matches: 13. Germline CDR1 reads SGHTA; CDR2 reads FQGTGA. In DNA form, the CDR3 reads TGTGCCAGCAGCCCCCACGGCGGGAGGTCTACCGGGGCCAACGTCCTGACTTTC. Amino acids: CASSPHGGRSTGANVLTF.

The chain carries TRBV6-5 and TRBJ1-5; D unclear. This CDR3 comprises 13 residues. CDR1 and CDR2 (germline): MNHEY, SVGAGI. V dropped 4 bases and J dropped 4 bases, with 8 bases sitting between them. The CDR3 loop is CASSLDGNQPQHF. The CDR3 DNA reads as TGTGCCAGCAGTTTGGATGGGAATCAGCCCCAGCATTTT.

The rearrangement joins TRBV6-1 to TRBJ2-6; D unresolved. V was cut by 2 bases and J by 0 bases, with 14 bases left in between. Germline V gene sequence: CDR1 MNHNS, CDR2 SASEGT. The CDR3 consists of 18 residues. The CDR3 DNA reads as TGTGCCAGCAGTGAATATGGGGAAACCTTCTCTGGGGCCAACGTCCTGACTTTC. This gives the protein CASSEYGETFSGANVLTF.

In its sample, this clonotype ranks as large. Here the CDR3 reads CASLPKVGGETQYF. The CDR3 coding sequence is TGTGCCAGCCTTCCCAAAGTAGGAGGGGAGACCCAGTACTTC. The V and J genes are TRBV25-1 and TRBJ2-5; D may be TRBD2 (6 bases). V lost 8 bases to trimming and J lost 5 bases, with 18 bases between them. Per the germline V gene, CDR1 is MGHDK and CDR2 is SYGVNS. The CDR3 loop spans 14 amino acids.

The chain recombines TRBV6-1 with TRBJ2-6; D assignment may be TRBD1 or TRBD2 (5 bases each). The germline CDR1 and CDR2 sequences are MNHNS and SASEGT. V lost 7 bases and J 1 base, leaving 8 bases between the germline ends. This CDR3 is built from 14 residues. As DNA, the CDR3 is TGTGCCAGCATCTGGGGGTCTGGGGCCAACGTCCTGACTTTC. Its translation: CASIWGSGANVLTF.

By share, this clonotype ranks as large. J is TRBJ2-1 and V is TRBV10-3, with 11 nucleotides matching TRBD2. The J segment lost 6 bases and the V segment lost 8 bases, leaving 9 bases of the junction unmatched. CDR1 is ENHRY, CDR2 SYGVKD, per germline. The CDR3 is 15 amino acids. The CDR3 DNA sequence: TGTGCCATCGTCGACGGGACTAGCGGATCCAATGAGCAGTTCTTC. This gives the protein CAIVDGTSGSNEQFF.

This clonotype was recorded a few times. The rearrangement links TRBV12-3 or TRBV12-4 to TRBJ2-1; D is ambiguous. The CDR3 consists of 12 residues. V was trimmed by 5 bases and J by 10 bases, leaving 12 bases between them. CDR3 bases: TGTGCCAGCAGTCTAAGTGGGCGGGAGCAGTTCTTC. Its protein product is CASSLSGREQFF.

The chain joins TRBV6-1 to TRBJ1-4, with D possibly being TRBD1 (5 bases). CDR1 and CDR2 from the germline V gene are MNHNS and SASEGT. V lost 7 bases, J lost 4 bases, and 13 bases lay in between. This CDR3 spans 14 amino acids. CDR3 loop: CASNRGGDNEKLFF. The DNA for the CDR3 is TGTGCCAGCAATCGCGGGGGGGATAATGAAAAACTGTTTTTT.

The CDR3 DNA follows: TGCGCCAGCAGCCAAGACCAGGGGGCATCCTACAATGAGCAGTTCTTC. This translates into CASSQDQGASYNEQFF. The gene calls are TRBV4-1 and TRBJ2-1; 8 bases match TRBD1. Per germline, CDR1 MGHRA and CDR2 YSYEKL. This CDR3 contains 16 residues. Trimming removed 0 bases from V and 1 base from J; junction bases left unmatched: 2.

The chain links TRBV11-3 to TRBJ2-1; TRBD2 aligns across 13 bases. The CDR3 extends over 18 amino acids. With V trimmed by 5 bases and J by 9 bases, 16 bases remained unmatched. Germline-derived CDR1 and CDR2 are SGHNT and YENEEA. Written as DNA, the CDR3 is TGTGCCAGCAGCCCGGGACTAGCGGGAAACTACATATCTGCTGAGCAGTTCTTC. Its protein is CASSPGLAGNYISAEQFF.

This chain joins TRBV6-5 and TRBJ2-1; D perhaps matches TRBD2 (5 bases). Trimming removed 7 bases at V and 10 bases at J, with 11 bases between. Germline CDR1 and CDR2: MNHEY and SVGAGI. This CDR3 spans 11 amino acids. The CDR3 is CASTSRGEQFF. The CDR3 nucleotides are TGTGCCAGCACTTCTAGAGGGGAGCAGTTCTTC.

This chain links TRBV6-5 with TRBJ1-1, with 7 bases fitting TRBD1. The V gene end was trimmed by 0 bases and the J gene end by 4 bases; junction bases not matched to a gene: 5. This CDR3 is 15 amino acids long. CDR1 is MNHEY, CDR2 SVGAGI, per germline. CDR3 sequence: CASSYSRRGLTEAFF. CDR3 DNA: TGTGCCAGCAGTTACTCGAGGAGGGGGCTCACTGAAGCTTTCTTT.

Written as DNA, the CDR3 is TGTGCCAGCAGCTTAGTCCAGGAAGAGCAGTACTTC. As protein: CASSLVQEEQYF. This chain connects TRBV11-2 to TRBJ2-3; D is unresolved. The end of the DNA is better explained by TRBJ2-7, so the J call may be wrong. The CDR3 sequence is 12 residues long. The germline gives CDR1 SGHAT, CDR2 FQNNGV.

The J gene is TRBJ1-1, the V gene TRBV6-5; no reliable D call. CDR3 size: 16 residues. CDR1 and CDR2 (germline): MNHEY, SVGAGI. V lost 2 bases and J 6 bases, leaving 19 bases between the germline ends. The CDR3 sequence is CASSYAPRIGTSEAFF. The CDR3 bases are TGTGCCAGCAGTTACGCTCCGAGGATTGGTACCTCTGAAGCTTTCTTT.

This chain links TRBV5-1 with TRBJ2-1; D is ambiguous. V shed 0 bases and J shed 8 bases, with 15 bases lying between them. This CDR3 region has 15 residues. CDR1 SGHRS and CDR2 YFSETQ come from the germline V gene. In nucleotides, the CDR3 is TGCGCCAGCAGCTTGGATCAGTCCTCCTGGGATGAGCAGTTCTTC. Encoded protein: CASSLDQSSWDEQFF.